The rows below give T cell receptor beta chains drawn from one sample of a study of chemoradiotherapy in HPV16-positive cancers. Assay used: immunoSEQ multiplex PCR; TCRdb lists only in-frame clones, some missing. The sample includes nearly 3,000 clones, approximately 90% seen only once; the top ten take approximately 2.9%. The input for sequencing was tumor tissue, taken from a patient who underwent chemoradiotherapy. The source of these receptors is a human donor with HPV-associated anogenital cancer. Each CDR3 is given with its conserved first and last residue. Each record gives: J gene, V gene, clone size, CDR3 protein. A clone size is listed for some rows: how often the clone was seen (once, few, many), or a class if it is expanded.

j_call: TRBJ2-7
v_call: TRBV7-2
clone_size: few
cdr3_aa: CASSFGWGRGIGEQYF

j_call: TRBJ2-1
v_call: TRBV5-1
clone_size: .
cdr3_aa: CASSSSPVSSYNEQFF

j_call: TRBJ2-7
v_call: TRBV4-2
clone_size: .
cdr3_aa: CASSQSRAYEQYF

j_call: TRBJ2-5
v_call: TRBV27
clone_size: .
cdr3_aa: CASSIIGETQYF

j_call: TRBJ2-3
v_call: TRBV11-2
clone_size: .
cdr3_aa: CASSLEAPDTQYF

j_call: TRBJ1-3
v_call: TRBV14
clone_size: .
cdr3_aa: CASSQDRGTGNTIYF

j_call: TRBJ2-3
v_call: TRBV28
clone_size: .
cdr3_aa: CASRIPGHRTDTQYF

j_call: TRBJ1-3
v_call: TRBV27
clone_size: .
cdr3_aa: CASSFNGGLGGNTIYF

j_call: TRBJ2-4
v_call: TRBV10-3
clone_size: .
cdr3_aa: CAISEPQDGNTAKNIQYF

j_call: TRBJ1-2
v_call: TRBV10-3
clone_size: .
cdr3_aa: CAISESFSYGYTF

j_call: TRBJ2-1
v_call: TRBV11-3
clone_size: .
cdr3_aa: CASSLDKRERGNEQFF

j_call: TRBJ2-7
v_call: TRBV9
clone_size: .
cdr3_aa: CASSGEMGDSSSEQYF

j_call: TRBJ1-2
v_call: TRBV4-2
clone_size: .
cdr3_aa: CASSQEGTGTLYGYTF

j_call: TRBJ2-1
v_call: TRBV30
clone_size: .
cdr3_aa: CAWSLPSGGGYNEQFF

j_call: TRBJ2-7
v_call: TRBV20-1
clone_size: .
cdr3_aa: CSARDNEQYF

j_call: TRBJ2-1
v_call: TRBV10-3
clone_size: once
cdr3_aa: CAISESGASYNEQFF

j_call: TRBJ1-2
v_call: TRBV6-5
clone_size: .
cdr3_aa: CASSPNDRGGYGYTF

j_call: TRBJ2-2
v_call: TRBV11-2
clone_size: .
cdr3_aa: CASSLNGLRGNTGELFF

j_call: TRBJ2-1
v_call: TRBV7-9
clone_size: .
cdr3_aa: CASSLWRRAGTYNEQFF

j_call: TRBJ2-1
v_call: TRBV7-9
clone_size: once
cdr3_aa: CASSIAGTTNNEQFF

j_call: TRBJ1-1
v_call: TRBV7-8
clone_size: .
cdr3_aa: CASSLALGGLEAFF

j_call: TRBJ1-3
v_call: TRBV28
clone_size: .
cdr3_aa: CASSETGNPGNTIYF

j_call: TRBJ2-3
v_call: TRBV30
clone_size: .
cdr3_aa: CAWSVRGSLDTQYF

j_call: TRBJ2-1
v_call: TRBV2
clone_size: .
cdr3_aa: CASSLDRPSAEQFF

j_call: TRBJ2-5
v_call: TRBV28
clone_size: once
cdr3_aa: CASTPWGRGETQYF